The subject of this entry is one T cell receptor (beta chain). The antigen remains unidentified. This sample was taken from a study of shared clonotypes between healthy human individuals. Looking at the study overall: A donor's plate count was three for CD4 naive and three for CD4 memory; CD8 naive had two and CD8 memory one.

The germline V gene has CDR1 MNHEY and CDR2 SMNVEV (reference sequence). Trimming removed 3 bases from V and 2 bases from J, with 12 bases in between. The CDR3 is 15 amino acids. Naive CD8 cells lacked CD45RO, underwent positive selection for CCR7 and left out terminally differentiated effector memory CD45RA+ cells. It was around 180 ng DNA, approximately 30,000 T cell genomes, that sorted-subset replicate PCRs used. Clones were read by immunoSEQ multiplex PCR, and TCRdb kept only the in-frame ones, dropping some. The sample consists of millions of clones, 85% to 95% of them appearing once. General study points: Donor scarcity curtailed the genetic and exposure-history diversity represented herein. Among donors, clonotype sharing was expected to be affected by sequencing depth.

The receptor was derived from a man aged 18 to 29 in good health. The rearrangement uses TRBV27 and TRBJ2-3; TRBD2 might be the D (5 bases). Sequencing input: naive CD8+ T cells sorted from blood. For the CDR3, the DNA is TGTGCCAGCAGTTTGAGGGCTCGTAACACAGATACGCAGTATTTT. Translation gives CASSLRARNTDTQYF.